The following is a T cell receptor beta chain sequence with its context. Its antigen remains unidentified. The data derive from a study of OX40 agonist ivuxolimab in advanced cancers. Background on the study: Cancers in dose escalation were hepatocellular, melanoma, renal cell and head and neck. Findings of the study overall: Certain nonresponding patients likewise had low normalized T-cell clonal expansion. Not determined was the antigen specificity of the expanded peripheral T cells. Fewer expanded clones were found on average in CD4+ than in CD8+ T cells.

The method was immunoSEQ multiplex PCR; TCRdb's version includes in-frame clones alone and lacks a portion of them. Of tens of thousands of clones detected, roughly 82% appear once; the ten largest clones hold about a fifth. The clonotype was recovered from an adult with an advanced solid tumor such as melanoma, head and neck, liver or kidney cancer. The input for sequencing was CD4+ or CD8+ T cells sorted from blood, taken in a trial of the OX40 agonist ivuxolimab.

The CDR3 region is CASTREGTYEQYF. CDR3 nucleotides: TGTGCCAGCACCCGAGAAGGGACCTACGAGCAGTACTTC. V gene TRBV19 combines with J gene TRBJ2-7; D not resolved. The CDR3 consists of 13 residues. CDR1 and CDR2 (germline): LNHDA, SQIVND (reference sequence). V shed 9 bases and J shed 2 bases, with 14 bases lying between them.